The 9 T cell receptor beta chains reported below all come from one sample, sequenced in a study of T cell repertoires in cytomegalovirus infection. TCRdb re-analysed the reads in MiXCR, keeping a single row per CDR3 protein. Of about 230,000 distinct CDR3 sequences detected, roughly 6.5% appear once; the ten largest clones hold more than 5.5%. Specimen: PBMCs. The receptor source for this set is a human donor in good health (CMV status not recorded). Some clones in this sample may be carry-over from other donors' samples.

This clonotype was counted ten times or more. V gene TRBV18 combines with J gene TRBJ2-1; 14 bases align to TRBD2. The junction had 9 bases not matched to a gene; V was cut back by 3 bases and J by 8 bases. Per the germline V gene, CDR1 is KGHSH and CDR2 is LQKENI. This CDR3 spans 17 amino acids. The CDR3 is CASSPTGLAGGGDEQFF. CDR3 DNA sequence: TGTGCCAGCTCACCGACAGGACTAGCGGGGGGCGGGGATGAGCAGTTCTTC.

At least ten counts were recorded for this clonotype. Here the CDR3 DNA reads TGTGCCAGCAGTTTATGGGCCAGCTCCTACGAGCAGTACTTC. Translating gives CASSLWASSYEQYF. The J gene is TRBJ2-7, the V gene TRBV28; unclear D gene. V was trimmed by 0 bases and J by 0 bases, leaving 6 bases between them. This CDR3 has 14 residues. Per the germline V gene, CDR1 is MDHEN and CDR2 is SYDVKM. The full variable domain, its missing parts supplied by reference TRBV28 and TRBJ2-7, is DVKVTQSSRYLVKRTGEKVFLECVQDMDHENMFWYRQDPGLGLRLIYFSYDVKMKEKGDIPEGYSVSREKKERFSLILESASTNQTSMYLCASSLWASSYEQYFGPGTRLTVT.

This clonotype was detected ten times or more. V usage is TRBV28 and J usage is TRBJ2-3; D remains unclear. Germline V CDR1 and CDR2: MDHEN, SYDVKM. The CDR3 length is 13 residues. V was pared by 8 bases and J by 2 bases, with 11 bases between. CDR3 region: CASGGPNTDTQYF. In DNA form, the CDR3 reads TGTGCCAGCGGCGGCCCTAACACAGATACGCAGTATTTT.

This clonotype was recorded many times. This chain connects TRBV2 to TRBJ1-5; 12 nucleotides match TRBD1. Germline assignment: CDR1 SNHLY and CDR2 FYNNEI. Unmatched junction bases numbered 5, after V lost 8 bases and J lost 6 bases. The CDR3 runs 14 residues. The CDR3 DNA is TGTGCCAGCTCGGGGACAGGGGGCACTCAGCCCCAGCATTTT. Its translation: CASSGTGGTQPQHF. Variable domain in full (rest from reference TRBV2 and TRBJ1-5): EPEVTQTPSHQVTQMGQEVILRCVPISNHLYFYWYRQILGQKVEFLVSFYNNEISEKSEIFDDQFSVERPDGSNFTLKIRSTKLEDSAMYFCASSGTGGTQPQHFGDGTRLSIL.

This clonotype has ten or more counts. This chain connects TRBV7-9 to TRBJ2-6; unclear D gene. V lost 4 bases and J 0 bases, leaving 16 bases between the germline ends. The germline gives CDR1 SEHNR, CDR2 FQNEAQ (reference sequence). The CDR3 contains 18 residues. The CDR3 protein is CASSSRAVGSSGANVLTF. CDR3 nucleotides: TGTGCCAGCAGCTCTAGGGCTGTGGGCAGCTCTGGGGCCAACGTCCTGACTTTC.

This clonotype was detected ten times or more. V is TRBV7-8 and J is TRBJ2-1; weak D call: TRBD2 (7 bases). Trimming left V 6 bases short and J 5 bases short, with 17 bases between. CDR1 and CDR2 (germline): SGHVS, FQNEAQ. This CDR3 is built from 15 residues. For the CDR3, the DNA is TGTGCCAGCAGTGTTACGGGGGGCGCCGACAATGAGCAGTTCTTC. Residues: CASSVTGGADNEQFF.

This clonotype came up many times. This sequence joins TRBV23-1 and TRBJ2-6; 7 nucleotides line up with TRBD1. TRBV23-1 counts as an open reading frame of uncertain function. This CDR3 spans 16 amino acids. With V trimmed by 0 bases and J by 5 bases, 4 bases remained unmatched. The DNA for the CDR3 is TGCGCCAGCAGTCAATCGAGACAGGGCTGGGCCAACGTCCTGACTTTC. Translating gives CASSQSRQGWANVLTF.

At least ten counts were recorded for this clonotype. The V gene is TRBV29-1, the J gene TRBJ1-6; D call uncertain. Trimming took off 3 bases at V and 12 bases at J, with 15 bases between the two ends. Germline CDR1 is SQVTM and CDR2 is ANQGSEA. The CDR3 has 13 residues. The CDR3 DNA reads as TGCAGCGTTGAGGTTCCCGGGTTGAAACCCCTCCACTTT. This codes for CSVEVPGLKPLHF.

This clonotype was detected ten times or more. The V call is TRBV7-2, the J call TRBJ1-5, with a tentative D call TRBD1 (6 bases). CDR3 length: 14 amino acids. CDR1 and CDR2 (germline): SGHTA, FQGNSA. Trimming removed 1 base at V and 7 bases at J, with 11 bases between. This CDR3 reads CASSLGVGGQPQHF. CDR3 DNA sequence: TGTGCCAGCAGCTTAGGCGTAGGGGGACAGCCCCAGCATTTT.